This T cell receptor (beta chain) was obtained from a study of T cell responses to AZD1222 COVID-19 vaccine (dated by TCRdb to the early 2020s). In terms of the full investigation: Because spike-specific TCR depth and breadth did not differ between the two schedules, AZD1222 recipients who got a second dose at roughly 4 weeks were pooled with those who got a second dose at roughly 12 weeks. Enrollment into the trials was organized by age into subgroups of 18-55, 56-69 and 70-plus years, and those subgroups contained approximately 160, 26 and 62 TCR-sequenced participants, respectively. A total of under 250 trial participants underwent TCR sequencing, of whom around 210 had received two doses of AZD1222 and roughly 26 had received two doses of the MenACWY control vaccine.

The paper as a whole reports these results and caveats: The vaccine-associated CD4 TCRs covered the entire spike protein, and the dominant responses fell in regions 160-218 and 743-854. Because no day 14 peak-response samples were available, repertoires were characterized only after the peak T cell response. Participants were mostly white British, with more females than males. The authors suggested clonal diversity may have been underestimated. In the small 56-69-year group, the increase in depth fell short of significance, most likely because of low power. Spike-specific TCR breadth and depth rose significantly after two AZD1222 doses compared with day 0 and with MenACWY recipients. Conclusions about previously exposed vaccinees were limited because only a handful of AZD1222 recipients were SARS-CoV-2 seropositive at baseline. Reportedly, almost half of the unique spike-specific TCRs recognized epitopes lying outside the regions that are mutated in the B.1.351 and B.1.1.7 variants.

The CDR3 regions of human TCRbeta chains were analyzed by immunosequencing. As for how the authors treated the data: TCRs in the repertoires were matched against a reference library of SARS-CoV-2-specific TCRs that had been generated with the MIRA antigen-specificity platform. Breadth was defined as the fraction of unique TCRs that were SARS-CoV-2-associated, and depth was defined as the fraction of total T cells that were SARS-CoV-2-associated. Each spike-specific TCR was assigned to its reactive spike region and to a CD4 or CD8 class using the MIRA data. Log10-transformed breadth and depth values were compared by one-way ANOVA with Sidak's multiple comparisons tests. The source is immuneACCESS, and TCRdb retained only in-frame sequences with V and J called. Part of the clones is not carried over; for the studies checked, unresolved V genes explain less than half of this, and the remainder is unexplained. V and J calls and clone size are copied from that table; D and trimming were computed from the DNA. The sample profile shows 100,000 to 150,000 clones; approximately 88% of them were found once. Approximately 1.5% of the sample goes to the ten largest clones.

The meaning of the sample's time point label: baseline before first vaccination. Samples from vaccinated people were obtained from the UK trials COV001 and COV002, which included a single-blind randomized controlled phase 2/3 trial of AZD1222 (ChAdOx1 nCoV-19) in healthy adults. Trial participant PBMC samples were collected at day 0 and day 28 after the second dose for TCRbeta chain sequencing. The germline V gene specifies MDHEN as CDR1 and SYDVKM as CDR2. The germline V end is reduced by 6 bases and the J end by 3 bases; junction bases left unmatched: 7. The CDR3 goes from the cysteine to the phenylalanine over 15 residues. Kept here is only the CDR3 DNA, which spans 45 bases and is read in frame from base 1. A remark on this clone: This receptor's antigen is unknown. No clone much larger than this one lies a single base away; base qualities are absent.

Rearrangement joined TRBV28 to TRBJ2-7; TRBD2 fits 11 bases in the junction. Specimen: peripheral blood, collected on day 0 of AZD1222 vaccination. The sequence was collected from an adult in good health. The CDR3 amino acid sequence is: CASRVAGGRLYEQYF. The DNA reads TGTGCCAGCAGGGTAGCGGGAGGGCGCCTCTACGAGCAGTACTTC. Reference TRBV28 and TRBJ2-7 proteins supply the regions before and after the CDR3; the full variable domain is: DVKVTQSSRYLVKRTGEKVFLECVQDMDHENMFWYRQDPGLGLRLIYFSYDVKMKEKGDIPEGYSVSREKKERFSLILESASTNQTSMYLCASRVAGGRLYEQYFGPGTRLTVT.